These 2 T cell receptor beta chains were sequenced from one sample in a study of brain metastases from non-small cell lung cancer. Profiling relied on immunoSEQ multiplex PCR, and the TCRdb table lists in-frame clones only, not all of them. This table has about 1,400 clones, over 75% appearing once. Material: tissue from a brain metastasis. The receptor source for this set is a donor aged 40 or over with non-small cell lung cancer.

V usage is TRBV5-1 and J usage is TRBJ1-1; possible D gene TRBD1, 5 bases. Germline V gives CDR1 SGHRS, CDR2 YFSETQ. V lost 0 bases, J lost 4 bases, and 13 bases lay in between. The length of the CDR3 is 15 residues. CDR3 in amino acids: CASSLEGLRGTEAFF. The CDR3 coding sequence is TGCGCCAGCAGCTTGGAAGGGTTGAGGGGCACTGAAGCTTTCTTT.

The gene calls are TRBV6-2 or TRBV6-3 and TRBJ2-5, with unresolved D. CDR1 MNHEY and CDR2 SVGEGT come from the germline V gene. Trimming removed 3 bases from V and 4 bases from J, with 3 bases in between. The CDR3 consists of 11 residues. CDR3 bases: TGTGCCAGCAGTTATGGAGAGACCCAGTACTTC. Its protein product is CASSYGETQYF.